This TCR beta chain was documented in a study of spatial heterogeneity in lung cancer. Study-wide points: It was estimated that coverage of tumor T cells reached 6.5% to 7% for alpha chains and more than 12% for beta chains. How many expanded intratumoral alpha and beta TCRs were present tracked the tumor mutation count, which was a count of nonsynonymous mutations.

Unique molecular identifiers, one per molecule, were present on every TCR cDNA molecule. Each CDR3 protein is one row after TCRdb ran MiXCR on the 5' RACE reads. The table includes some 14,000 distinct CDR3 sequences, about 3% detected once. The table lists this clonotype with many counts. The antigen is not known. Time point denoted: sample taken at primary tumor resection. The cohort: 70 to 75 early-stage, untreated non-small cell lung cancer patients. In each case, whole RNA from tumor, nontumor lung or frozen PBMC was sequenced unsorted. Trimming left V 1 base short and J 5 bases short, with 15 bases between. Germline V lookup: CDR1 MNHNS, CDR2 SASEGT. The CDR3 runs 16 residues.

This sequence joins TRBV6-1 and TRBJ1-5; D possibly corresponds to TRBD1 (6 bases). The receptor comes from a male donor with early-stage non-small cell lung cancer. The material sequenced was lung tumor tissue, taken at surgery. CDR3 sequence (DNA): TGTGCCAGCAGTGAAGATAGACAGGTATCTTATCAGCCCCAGCATTTT. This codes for CASSEDRQVSYQPQHF.